The clone carrying this TCR beta chain was counted only a few times. Trimming took 9 bases from V and 14 from J, leaving 14 bases between them. The CDR3 consists of 11 residues. Germline V gene sequence: CDR1 MNHEY, CDR2 SVGEGT. Using its own MiXCR run on the RT-PCR reads, TCRdb lists one record per CDR3 protein. The sample consists of fewer than 800,000 distinct CDR3 sequences, approximately 15% of them appearing once. This receptor was taken from a female donor in good health, serving as a healthy control. The sample taken for sequencing was memory CD4+ T cells from blood. J is TRBJ1-6 and V is TRBV6-2 or TRBV6-3; no clear D. The CDR3 loop is CASTDQITLHF. The CDR3 coding sequence is TGTGCCAGTACGGATCAAATCACCCTCCACTTT.